Listed below are T cell receptor beta chains from one sample, sequenced in a study of cytomegalovirus exposure and HLA in healthy donors. The table came from immunoSEQ multiplex PCR; TCRdb's copy has only in-frame clones and leaves some out. This sample carries about 120,000 clones, around 90% of them seen once, and the ten largest clones take 1.5% to 2%. Sequenced input: PBMCs. The receptor set was obtained from a woman younger than 35 in good health and CMV-seronegative. CDR3s leave out the opening cysteine and the closing phenylalanine or tryptophan.

J	V	CDR3
TRBJ2-5	TRBV6-7	ASSYTRATQY
TRBJ2-1	TRBV6-6	ASSYEPNEQF
TRBJ2-3	TRBV25-1	ATEGGGSSTDTQY
TRBJ2-7	TRBV11-3	ASSPPSGLTY
TRBJ2-7	TRBV5-1	ASSLGLAGAYEQY
TRBJ2-5	TRBV28	ASSLETGYQETQY
TRBJ2-5	TRBV5-4	ASHARDRKGETQY
TRBJ2-1	TRBV13	ASSTNRRNDEQF
TRBJ1-4	TRBV5-4	ASGSTTNEKLF
TRBJ2-2	TRBV7-2	ASSPGLSTGELF
TRBJ2-5	TRBV28	ASGTSVETQY
TRBJ2-3	TRBV29-1	SGSATDTQY
TRBJ1-1	TRBV30	AWSGAMTGTTEAF
TRBJ2-1	TRBV12-5	ASGLVTPGSANNEQF
TRBJ2-7	TRBV13	ASSRLGQGDEQY
TRBJ1-2	TRBV5-6	ASSFLDRAGIYGYT
TRBJ2-1	TRBV5-4	ASSLPYGGPSGRVNEQF
TRBJ2-2	TRBV9	ASSRGPSTGELF
TRBJ2-7	TRBV6-5	ASRTTPRSIDEQY
TRBJ2-1	TRBV6-1	ASRVRTGSNEQF
TRBJ1-2	TRBV7-9	ASSLQNRNYGYT
TRBJ1-5	TRBV7-8	ASSLGTPGQGRQPQH
TRBJ2-7	TRBV4-1	ASSLPTKTGALHEQY